This T cell receptor (beta chain) was identified during a study of T-cell reconstitution after alpha-beta-depleted transplantation in children. Using unique molecular identifiers, the investigators prepared the TCRbeta library. Each CDR3 protein is one row after TCRdb ran MiXCR on the PCR reads. The data contain about 400,000 distinct CDR3 sequences, 13% of them singletons. A few counts support this clonotype. This receptor was taken from a human donor who donated a stem cell graft to a child with Fanconi anemia. The source material was PBMCs, sampled from the stem cell graft.

The CDR3 DNA is TGTGCCAGCAGTTACGGGCGTGGAGCGAACACTGAAGCTTTCTTT. Its translation: CASSYGRGANTEAFF. This chain connects TRBV6-5 to TRBJ1-1; D remains unclear. Germline-derived CDR1 and CDR2 are MNHEY and SVGAGI. Trimming left V 2 bases short and J 1 base short, with 11 bases between. The CDR3 spans 15 residues.